Listed here is a single T cell receptor (beta chain). Its specificity is not known. This sample is drawn from a study of shared clonotypes between healthy human individuals. Overall study context: Each donor's CD4 naive and CD4 memory cells filled three plates apiece, CD8 naive two, and CD8 memory one.

V was clipped by 7 bases and J by 6 bases; unmatched bases: 5. This CDR3 has 13 residues. Looked up from germline, CDR1 is LGHNT and CDR2 is FRNRAP. Measured with immunoSEQ multiplex PCR; TCRdb has only the in-frame clones, and not every one. The data contain 2 million to 2.5 million clones, 95% of them singletons. Points from the study as a whole: Measured sharing among donors was expected to vary with sequencing depth.

This receptor was obtained from a man aged 18 to 30 in good health. The V gene is TRBV12-5, the J gene TRBJ2-1; TRBD1 matches 8 bases. Sequenced input: naive CD4+ T cells sorted from blood. Subset denoted: CD45RA+ positively selected. CDR3 nucleotide sequence: TGTGCTAGTGCCCTGGACAGGGCCAATGAGCAGTTCTTC. Its protein product is CASALDRANEQFF.